This TCR beta chain was identified in a study of blood T cell repertoires in COVID-19. Study as a whole: COVID-19 samples from acute and convalescent phases originated in the United States, Italy and Spain.

Using immunoSEQ multiplex PCR, the repertoire was profiled, and TCRdb retains in-frame clones only, with some absent. The sample contains over 200,000 clones, approximately 84% of which appear only once. CDR1 is MNHEY, CDR2 SMNVEV, per germline (reference sequence). CDR3 length: 15 residues. V shed 3 bases, J shed 5 bases, and the junction held 7 bases outside the gene matches. Material for sequencing was PBMCs or T cells enriched from blood (not recorded which). The genes are TRBV27 and TRBJ2-5; 9 bases map to TRBD2. The receptor was isolated from a man aged 40-49 years who had recovered from COVID-19. The CDR3: CASSFSSGRWETQYF. The CDR3 DNA sequence: TGTGCCAGCAGTTTTTCCAGCGGGAGGTGGGAGACCCAGTACTTC.